The 4 T cell receptor beta chains below were found in one sample sequenced in a study of blood T cell repertoires in COVID-19 (TCRdb year 2020). Receptor amplification or capture employed the immunoSEQ multiplex PCR assay. Imported from immuneACCESS, the table was reduced by TCRdb to in-frame sequences with V and J called. These copies leave out some clones; in studies compared against another copy, an unresolved V gene accounts for under half, and the cause of the remainder is not known. Counted in this sample were 45,000 to 55,000 clones; 80% to 90% of them appeared once. About 3% of the sample is taken by the ten largest. Sequenced input: peripheral blood. Every receptor here comes from a man aged 45-65 years with acute or convalescent COVID-19.

This clone was counted only a few times. V and J are TRBV27 and TRBJ1-6; D possibly corresponds to TRBD1 (6 bases). With 4 bases removed from V and 6 bases from J, the gap between germline ends came to 16 bases. Germline V gives CDR1 MNHEY, CDR2 SMNVEV (reference sequence). This CDR3 has 16 amino acids. The CDR3: CASSYSGTYLNSPLHF. As DNA, the CDR3 is TGTGCCAGCAGTTACTCCGGGACATACCTTAATTCACCCCTCCACTTT.

The V call is TRBV30, the J call TRBJ1-5; 7 nucleotides align to TRBD1. V dropped 1 base and J dropped 3; count of bases not matched to a gene: 9. Per the germline V gene, CDR1 is GTSNPN and CDR2 is SVGIG (reference sequence). This CDR3 comprises 16 residues. CDR3 nucleotides: TGTGCCTGGAGTGGTCTTCGACAGGGCCTCAATCAGCCCCAGCATTTT. Encoded protein: CAWSGLRQGLNQPQHF.

The V and J genes are TRBV28 and TRBJ2-3; TRBD2 agrees at 11 bases. CDR3 size: 16 residues. Germline-derived CDR1 and CDR2 are MDHEN and SYDVKM. V lost 7 bases and J lost 8; bases outside the gene matches: 14. As DNA, the CDR3 is TGTGCCAGCAACCCCCTTAGCGGGGGGGCCAGAGGTACGCAGTATTTT. Residues: CASNPLSGGARGTQYF.

The chain is built from TRBV5-1 and TRBJ1-5; 7 bases are a match to TRBD1. Germline assignment: CDR1 SGHRS and CDR2 YFSETQ. With 0 bases clipped from V and 7 bases from J, the junction kept 1 base outside the gene matches. The CDR3 totals 13 residues. The CDR3, as DNA: TGCGCCAGCAGCTTGGGAGGGGGCCAGCCCCAGCATTTT. Translated: CASSLGGGQPQHF.